A single sample gave rise to the 5 T cell receptor beta chains below, sequenced in a study of T cells after yellow fever vaccination. TCRdb independently ran MiXCR on the 5' RACE reads; one entry per CDR3 protein. The data contain hundreds of thousands of distinct CDR3 sequences, 15% to 20% of them singletons. Sequencing used PBMCs, obtained before the yellow fever booster vaccination. Receptor source: a man younger than 35 who received the YFV17D yellow fever vaccine.

The chain uses TRBV5-1 and TRBJ1-2; unclear D gene. CDR1 is SGHRS and CDR2 is YFSETQ in the germline V gene. The CDR3 contains 13 residues. V was pared by 4 bases and J by 6 bases, with 13 bases between. The CDR3 coding sequence is TGCGCCAGCAGCCCCCGGCAGTCGGATGGCTACACCTTC. Protein product: CASSPRQSDGYTF.

In this sample, this clonotype turned up a few times. The chain is built from TRBV7-9 and TRBJ1-4; TRBD1 is a possible D gene (6 bases). Trimming took 0 bases from V and 3 from J, leaving 8 bases between them. The CDR3 contains 15 residues. CDR1 SEHNR and CDR2 FQNEAQ come from the germline V gene (reference sequence). The CDR3: CASSLASGANEKLFF. The CDR3 DNA reads TGTGCCAGCAGCTTAGCGTCAGGGGCTAATGAAAAACTGTTTTTT. The whole variable domain, remainder taken from reference TRBV7-9 and TRBJ1-4, is DTGVSQNPRHKITKRGQNVTFRCDPISEHNRLYWYRQTLGQGPEFLTYFQNEAQLEKSRLLSDRFSAERPKGSFSTLEIQRTEQGDSAMYLCASSLASGANEKLFFGSGTQLSVL.

The rearrangement uses TRBV6-2 or TRBV6-3 and TRBJ2-2; D is unresolved. V was shortened by 6 bases and J by 1 base, with 21 bases between the two germline ends. CDR1 MNHEY and CDR2 SVGEGT come from the germline V gene. This CDR3 is built from 18 residues. The CDR3 DNA follows: TGTGCCAGCAGCCATCTATCCGACCTGGGTCGGAACACCGGGGAGCTGTTTTTT. This codes for CASSHLSDLGRNTGELFF.

This clonotype was counted only a few times. This chain uses TRBV20-1 with TRBJ2-7; D unresolved. The germline gives CDR1 DFQATT, CDR2 SNEGSKA (reference sequence). The CDR3 covers 13 residues. Trimming left V 0 bases short and J 2 bases short, with 8 bases between. The CDR3 loop is CSAREVVTYEQYV. Written as DNA, the CDR3 is TGCAGTGCTAGAGAGGTAGTCACCTACGAGCAGTACGTC.

There are a few counts of this clonotype. The chain recombines TRBV12-3 or TRBV12-4 with TRBJ2-2; the D gene is possibly TRBD1 (6 bases). The CDR3 consists of 15 residues. The V and J ends lost 6 bases and 3 bases respectively, with 14 bases between them. The CDR3 loop reads CASRLGQTYTGELFF. CDR3 DNA: TGTGCCAGCAGACTAGGACAGACCTACACCGGGGAGCTGTTTTTT.